This entry describes one T cell receptor beta chain. Its antigen is as yet unknown. The junction departs from the called germline gene at one end, perhaps through a read error. The data are from a study of cytomegalovirus exposure and HLA in healthy donors. The CDR3 spans 13 residues. CDR1 and CDR2 from the germline V gene are MNHEY and SVGAGI. Primers: 60 Vbeta forward and 13 Jbeta reverse. Using immunoSEQ multiplex PCR, the repertoire was profiled, and TCRdb retains in-frame clones only, with some absent. In the table there are roughly 240,000 clones, about 81% of which are singletons. The study's findings and limits: In a later analysis, TCR association rates varied by HLA locus: DRB1 most, HLA-C fewest. It was only CMV serostatus that was available as immune exposure information.

This receptor was taken from a woman between 40 and 50 years old in good health and CMV-seropositive. Sequenced: PBMCs. This chain connects TRBV6-5 to TRBJ1-5; D not certain. The chain's CDR3 is CVSRRGSYQPQHF. The CDR3 nucleotides read TGTGTCAGCAGACGGGGTTCCTACCAGCCCCAGCATTTT.